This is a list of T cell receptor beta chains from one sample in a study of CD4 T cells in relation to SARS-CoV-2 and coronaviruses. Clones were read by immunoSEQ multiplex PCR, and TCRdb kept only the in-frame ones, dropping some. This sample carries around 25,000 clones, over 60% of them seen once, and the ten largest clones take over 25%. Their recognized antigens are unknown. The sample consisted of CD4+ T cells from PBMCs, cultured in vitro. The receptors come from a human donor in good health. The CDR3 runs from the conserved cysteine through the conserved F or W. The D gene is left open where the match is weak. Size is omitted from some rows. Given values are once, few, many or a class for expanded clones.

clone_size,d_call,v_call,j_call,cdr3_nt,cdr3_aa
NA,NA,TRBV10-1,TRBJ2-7,TGCGCCAGCAGTGAGGGGCCTGGGGGCTACGAGCAGTACTTC,CASSEGPGGYEQYF
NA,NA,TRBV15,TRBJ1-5,TGTGCCACCAGCACGCGGGAGGGAAGACAGCCCCAGCATTTT,CATSTREGRQPQHF
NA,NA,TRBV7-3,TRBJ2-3,TGTGCCAGCAGCCTGGGACTGCCAAGTTCGGATACGCAGTATTTT,CASSLGLPSSDTQYF
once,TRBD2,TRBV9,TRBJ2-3,TGTGCCAGCAGCGTAGGGGTGACTAGCGTGACAGATACGCAGTATTTT,CASSVGVTSVTDTQYF
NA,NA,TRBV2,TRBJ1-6,TGTGCCAGCAGTGATGGGGGAGGCTCACCCCTCCACTTT,CASSDGGGSPLHF
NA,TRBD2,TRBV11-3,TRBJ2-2,TGTGCCAGCAGCCCCGGACTAGCGGGCACCGGGGAGCTGTTTTTT,CASSPGLAGTGELFF
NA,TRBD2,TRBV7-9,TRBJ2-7,TGTGCCAGCAGCGGACCGGCGGGGGGGCAGTACTTC,CASSGPAGGQYF
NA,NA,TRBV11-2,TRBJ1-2,TGTGCCAGCAGCTTAGTTAACCAGGGGAGGAAGAGTGGCTACACCTTC,CASSLVNQGRKSGYTF
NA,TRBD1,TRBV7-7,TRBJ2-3,TGTGCCAGCAGCCCCTCCGGGACAGGGGTAGATACGCAGTATTTT,CASSPSGTGVDTQYF
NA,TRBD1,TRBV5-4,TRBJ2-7,TGTGCCAGCAGCCGACCGGGACAGGGGGCCTACGAGCAGTACTTC,CASSRPGQGAYEQYF
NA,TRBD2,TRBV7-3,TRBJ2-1,TGTGCCAGCAGCCGTGCCCGGACTAGCGGGTACAATGAGCAGTTCTTC,CASSRARTSGYNEQFF
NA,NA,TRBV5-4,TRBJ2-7,TGTGCCAGCAGCGTCCAGGGGTCCTACGAGCAGTACTTC,CASSVQGSYEQYF
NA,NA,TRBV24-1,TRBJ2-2,TGTGCCACCAGAGGGAGGGGGGACACCGGGGAGCTGTTTTTT,CATRGRGDTGELFF
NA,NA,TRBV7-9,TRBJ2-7,TGTGCCAGCAGCTTAAGGCAGGGGTCCTACGAGCAGTACTTC,CASSLRQGSYEQYF
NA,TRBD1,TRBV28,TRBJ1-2,TGTGCCAGCAGTTCTCCGACAGGGCTACTTGGTGGCTACACCTTC,CASSSPTGLLGGYTF
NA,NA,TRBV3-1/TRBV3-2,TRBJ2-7,TGTGCCAGCAGCCAAGATTGGGGCACCCACGAGCAGTACTTC,CASSQDWGTHEQYF
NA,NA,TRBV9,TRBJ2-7,TGTGCCAGCAGCGTAGCAGAACAGTCTGCCTACGAGCAGTACTTC,CASSVAEQSAYEQYF
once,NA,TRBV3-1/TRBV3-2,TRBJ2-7,TGTGCCAGCAGCCAAGATAAAAATGAGCAGTACTTC,CASSQDKNEQYF
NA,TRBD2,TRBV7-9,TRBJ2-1,TGTGCCAGCAGCATCAGCGGGAGCTCCTACAATGAGCAGTTCTTC,CASSISGSSYNEQFF
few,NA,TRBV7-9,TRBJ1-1,TGTGCCAGCAGCTTAACTGAGTCTGCGGGCTGGGCTTTCTTT,CASSLTESAGWAFF
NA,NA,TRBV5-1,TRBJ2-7,TGCGCCAGCAGCTTGGATCCCCGGAACAGCTACGAGCAGTACTTC,CASSLDPRNSYEQYF
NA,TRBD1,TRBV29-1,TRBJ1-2,TGCAGCGTTGGAACACAGGGGGCGGGTGGCTACACCTTC,CSVGTQGAGGYTF
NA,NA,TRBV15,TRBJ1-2,TGTGCCACCAGCCAGGACAGTCCTCTCCATGGCTACACCTTC,CATSQDSPLHGYTF
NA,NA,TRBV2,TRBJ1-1,TGTGCCAGCGGGTCGGGGCGGAGCACTGAAGCTTTCTTT,CASGSGRSTEAFF
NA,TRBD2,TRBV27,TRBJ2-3,TGTGCCAGCAGTTTTCTGAGACTAGCTGGGACAGATACGCAGTATTTT,CASSFLRLAGTDTQYF
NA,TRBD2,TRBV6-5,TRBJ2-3,TGTGCCAGCATCAGGACTAGCGGGAGTACGGATACGCAGTATTTT,CASIRTSGSTDTQYF
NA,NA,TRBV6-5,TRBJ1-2,TGTGCCAGCTCGGACCCTGCGACAGCCTATGGCTACACCTTC,CASSDPATAYGYTF
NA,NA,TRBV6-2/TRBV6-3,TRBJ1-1,TGTGCCAGCAGTCGGTTCCTGGGACACCAGAACACTGAAGCTTTCTTT,CASSRFLGHQNTEAFF
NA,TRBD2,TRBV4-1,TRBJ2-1,TGCGCCAGCAGCCAGCCCGGGGGGGAGTACAATGAGCAGTTCTTC,CASSQPGGEYNEQFF
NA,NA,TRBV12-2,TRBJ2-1,TGTGCAAGTCGCTCAGACTTGGGGGACAATGAGCAGTTCTTC,CASRSDLGDNEQFF
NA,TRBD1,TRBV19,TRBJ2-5,TGTGCCAGTAGTAAATGGGACAGTGAAGAGACCCAGTACTTC,CASSKWDSEETQYF
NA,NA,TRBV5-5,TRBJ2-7,TGTGCCAGCAGCTTGGGGGCCCTTTGGAATTACGAGCAGTACTTC,CASSLGALWNYEQYF
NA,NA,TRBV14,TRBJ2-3,TGTGCCAGCAGCCAAGTTGGTTTCACAGATACGCAGTATTTT,CASSQVGFTDTQYF
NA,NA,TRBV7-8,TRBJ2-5,TGTGCCAGCAGCAAGAACAGGGGGGGATACCAAGAGACCCAGTACTTC,CASSKNRGGYQETQYF
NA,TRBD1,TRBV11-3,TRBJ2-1,TGTGCCAGCAGCTTCGCCGGACAGGGGAACGAGCAGTTCTTC,CASSFAGQGNEQFF
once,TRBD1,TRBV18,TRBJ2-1,TGTGCCAGCTCACCAGGGACAGGGTACAATGAGCAGTTCTTC,CASSPGTGYNEQFF
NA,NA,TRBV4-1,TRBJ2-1,TGCGCCAGCAGCCCCGGGATCCGGAATGAGCAGTTCTTC,CASSPGIRNEQFF
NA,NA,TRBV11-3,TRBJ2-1,TGTGCCAGCAGCAAGGGGGGCTACGGCGGGAGAGTTGAGCAGTTCTTC,CASSKGGYGGRVEQFF
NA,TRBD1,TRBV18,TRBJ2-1,TGTGCCAGCTCACCGGGACAGGGCCAAAGCTCCTACAATGAGCAGTTCTTC,CASSPGQGQSSYNEQFF
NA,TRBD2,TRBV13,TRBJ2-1,TGTGCCAGCAGCCTACTAGCGGAGCAGTTCTTC,CASSLLAEQFF
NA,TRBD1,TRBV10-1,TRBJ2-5,TGCGCCAGCAGTGAGTCGTCAGGGGGCTGGGAGACCCAGTACTTC,CASSESSGGWETQYF
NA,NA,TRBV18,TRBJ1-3,TGTGCCAGCTCGGACCTCCCCTCTGGAAACACCATATATTTT,CASSDLPSGNTIYF
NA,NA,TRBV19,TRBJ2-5,TGTGCCAGTAGAGAAGGAGCGGGAGAGACCCAGTACTTC,CASREGAGETQYF